The rows below give T cell receptor beta chains drawn from one sample of a study of PD-L1 blockade in urothelial cancer. The data were produced by immunoSEQ multiplex PCR, yet TCRdb's version contains in-frame clones alone and is incomplete. Of about 41,000 clones in the sample, roughly 84% were seen once. The sequencing here drew on PBMCs, taken around atezolizumab (anti-PD-L1) treatment. The origin of the receptors is a man aged 70 or older with urothelial cancer. The CDR3 runs from the conserved cysteine through the conserved F or W. The D gene is left open where the match is weak. Rows give clone size only sometimes, using once, few, many, or a class for an expanded clone.

size	length	D	J	V	DNA	CDR3
NA	16	NA	TRBJ1-1	TRBV6-5	TGTGCCAGCAGTTACTCGGGCGATACCATGAACACTGAAGCTTTCTTT	CASSYSGDTMNTEAFF
NA	16	TRBD1	TRBJ2-7	TRBV6-1	TGTGCCAGCAGTGAAGCCGCAGGGGGCTTGGGATACGAGCAGTACTTC	CASSEAAGGLGYEQYF
NA	16	TRBD1	TRBJ2-2	TRBV5-1	TGCGCCAGCAGCTTGGTCGGGACAGGGCTCACCGGGGAGCTGTTTTTT	CASSLVGTGLTGELFF
NA	13	NA	TRBJ1-5	TRBV19	TGTGCCAGTAGGCAGGGAGGGGCTGGGCCCCAGCATTTT	CASRQGGAGPQHF
NA	15	NA	TRBJ2-6	TRBV28	TGTGCCAGCAGTTTGGGAGGAACTGGGGCCAACGTCCTGACTTTC	CASSLGGTGANVLTF
NA	19	NA	TRBJ1-1	TRBV28	TGTGCCAGCAGTCTTATTTTTGGAGGATCGGGAGCAGAGGACACTGAAGCTTTCTTT	CASSLIFGGSGAEDTEAFF
NA	16	TRBD2	TRBJ2-5	TRBV7-2	TGTGCCAGCAGCCAAACTAGCGGGAGGGCCTTAGAGACCCAGTACTTC	CASSQTSGRALETQYF
once	15	NA	TRBJ1-1	TRBV5-1	TGCGCCAGCAGCCTGAGCCTCGACACGAACACTGAAGCTTTCTTT	CASSLSLDTNTEAFF
few	14	NA	TRBJ2-2	TRBV12-5	TGTGCTAGTGGCCCCCCCTGGAACACCGGGGAGCTGTTTTTT	CASGPPWNTGELFF
medium-sized	12	TRBD1	TRBJ1-2	TRBV2	TGTGCCGGCGGACAGGGGAGATATGGCTACACCTTC	CAGGQGRYGYTF